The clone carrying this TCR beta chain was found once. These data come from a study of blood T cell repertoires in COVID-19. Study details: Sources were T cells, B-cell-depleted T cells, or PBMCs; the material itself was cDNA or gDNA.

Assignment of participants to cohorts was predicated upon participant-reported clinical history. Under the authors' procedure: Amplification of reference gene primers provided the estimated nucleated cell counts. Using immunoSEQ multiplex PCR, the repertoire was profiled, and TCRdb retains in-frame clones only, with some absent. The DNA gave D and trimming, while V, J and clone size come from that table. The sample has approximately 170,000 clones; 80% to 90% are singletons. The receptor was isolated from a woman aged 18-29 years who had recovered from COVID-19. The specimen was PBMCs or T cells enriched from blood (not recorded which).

DNA of the CDR3: TGTGCCAGCAGCTGGGGACTTATCACAGATACGCAGTATTTT. Residues: CASSWGLITDTQYF. The genes are TRBV7-2 and TRBJ2-3; weak D call: TRBD2 (6 bases). Trimming removed 4 bases at V and 2 bases at J, with 10 bases between. CDR1 SGHTA and CDR2 FQGNSA come from the germline V gene. The CDR3 is 14 amino acids.